This TCR beta chain is from a study of blood T cell repertoires in COVID-19. Overall study: The United States, Italy and Spain supplied acute and convalescent COVID-19 samples. Sample material is recorded as cDNA or gDNA derived from T cells, B-cell-depleted T cells, or PBMCs.

Some clones are missing from TCRdb's copy, which holds only in-frame ones; the method was immunoSEQ multiplex PCR. The sample holds over 350,000 clones, around 89% seen once. This TCR was sampled from a woman between 18 and 30 years old who had recovered from COVID-19. The sample taken for sequencing was PBMCs or T cells enriched from blood (not recorded which).

CDR3 protein: CASSVLSRQRNTEAFF. The DNA of the CDR3 is TGTGCCAGCAGTGTTTTATCTAGACAGAGAAACACTGAAGCTTTCTTT. The chain joins TRBV2 to TRBJ1-1; D may be TRBD1 (5 bases). The CDR3 totals 16 residues. Germline CDR1 and CDR2: SNHLY and FYNNEI. The V end lost 4 bases, the J end lost 2 bases, and 17 bases lay between the germline ends.